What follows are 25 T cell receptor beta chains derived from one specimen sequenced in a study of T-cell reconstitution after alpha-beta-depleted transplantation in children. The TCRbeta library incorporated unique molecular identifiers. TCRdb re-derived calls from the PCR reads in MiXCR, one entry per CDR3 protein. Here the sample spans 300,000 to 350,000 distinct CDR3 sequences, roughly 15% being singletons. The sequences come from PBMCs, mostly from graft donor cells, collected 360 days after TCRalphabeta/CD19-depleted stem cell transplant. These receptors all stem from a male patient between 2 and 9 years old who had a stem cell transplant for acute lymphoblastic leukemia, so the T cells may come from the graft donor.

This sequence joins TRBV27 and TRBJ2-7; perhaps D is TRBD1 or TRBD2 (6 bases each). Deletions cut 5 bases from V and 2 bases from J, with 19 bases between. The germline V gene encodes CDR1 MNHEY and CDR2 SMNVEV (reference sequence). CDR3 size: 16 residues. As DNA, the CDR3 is TGTGCCAGCAGTCGACATGGGGGGCCGACAACCTACGAGCAGTACTTC. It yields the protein CASSRHGGPTTYEQYF.

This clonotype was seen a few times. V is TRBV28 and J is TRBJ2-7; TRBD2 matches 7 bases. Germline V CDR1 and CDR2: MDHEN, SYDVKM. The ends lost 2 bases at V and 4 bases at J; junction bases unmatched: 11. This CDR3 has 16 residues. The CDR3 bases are TGTGCCAGCAGTTTAGTTGTCCAGGCGGGAGAGTACGAGCAGTACTTC. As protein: CASSLVVQAGEYEQYF.

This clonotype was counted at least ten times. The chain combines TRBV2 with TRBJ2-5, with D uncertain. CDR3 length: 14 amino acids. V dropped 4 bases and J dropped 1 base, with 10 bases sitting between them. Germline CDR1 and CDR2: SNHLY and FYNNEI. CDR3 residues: CASSVWRAQETQYF. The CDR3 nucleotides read TGTGCCAGCAGTGTGTGGAGAGCCCAAGAGACCCAGTACTTC.

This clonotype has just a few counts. CDR3 sequence (DNA): TGCAGTGCTAGAGATATACGAAGCGGGTTTAGCTCCTACAATGAGCAGTTCTTC. This gives the protein CSARDIRSGFSSYNEQFF. V gene TRBV20-1 combines with J gene TRBJ2-1, with TRBD2 as a possible D gene (6 bases). This CDR3 spans 18 amino acids. Germline CDR1 and CDR2: DFQATT and SNEGSKA (reference sequence). V lost 0 bases to trimming and J lost 0 bases, with 18 bases between them.

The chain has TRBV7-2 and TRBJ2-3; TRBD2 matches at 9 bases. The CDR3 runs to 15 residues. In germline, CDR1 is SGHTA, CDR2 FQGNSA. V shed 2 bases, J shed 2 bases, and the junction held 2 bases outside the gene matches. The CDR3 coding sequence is TGTGCCAGCAGCTTACCTAGCGGGATCACAGATACGCAGTATTTT. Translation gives CASSLPSGITDTQYF.

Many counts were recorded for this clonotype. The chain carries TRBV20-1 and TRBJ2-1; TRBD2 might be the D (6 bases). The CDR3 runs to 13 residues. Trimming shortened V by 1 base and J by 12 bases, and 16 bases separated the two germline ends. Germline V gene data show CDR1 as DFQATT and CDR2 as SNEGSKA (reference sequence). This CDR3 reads CSARGDGRSGQFF. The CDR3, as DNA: TGCAGTGCTAGAGGGGATGGGAGGAGTGGGCAGTTCTTC.

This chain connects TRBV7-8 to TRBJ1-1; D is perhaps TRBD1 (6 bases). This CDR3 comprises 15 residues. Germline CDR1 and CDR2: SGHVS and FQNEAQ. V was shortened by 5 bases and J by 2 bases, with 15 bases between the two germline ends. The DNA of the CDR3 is TGTGCCAGCAGCGGCCAGGGGATGCCCAACACTGAAGCTTTCTTT. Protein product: CASSGQGMPNTEAFF.

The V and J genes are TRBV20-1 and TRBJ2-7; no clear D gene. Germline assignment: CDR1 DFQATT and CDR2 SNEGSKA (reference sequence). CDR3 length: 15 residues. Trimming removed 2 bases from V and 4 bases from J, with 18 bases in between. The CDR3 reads CSARTPFNSVYEQYF. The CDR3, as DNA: TGCAGTGCTAGAACTCCATTCAACAGCGTATACGAGCAGTACTTC.

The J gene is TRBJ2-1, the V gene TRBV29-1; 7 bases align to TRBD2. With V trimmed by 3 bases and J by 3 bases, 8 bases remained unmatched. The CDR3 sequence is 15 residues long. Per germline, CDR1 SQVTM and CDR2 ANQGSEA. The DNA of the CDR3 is TGCAGCGTTGACGGGGGAGGGGTAAGCTACAATGAGCAGTTCTTC. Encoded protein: CSVDGGGVSYNEQFF.

The CDR3 DNA is TGTGCCAGCAGCATCCATTTAGCGGGGAGCTCCTACAATGAGCAGTTCTTC. The encoded protein is CASSIHLAGSSYNEQFF. This chain joins TRBV7-2 and TRBJ2-1; 8 bases are shared with TRBD2. This CDR3 comprises 17 residues. Germline V gene lookup returns CDR1 SGHTA and CDR2 FQGNSA. The V segment lost 5 bases and the J segment 0 bases; nucleotides outside the gene matches: 9.

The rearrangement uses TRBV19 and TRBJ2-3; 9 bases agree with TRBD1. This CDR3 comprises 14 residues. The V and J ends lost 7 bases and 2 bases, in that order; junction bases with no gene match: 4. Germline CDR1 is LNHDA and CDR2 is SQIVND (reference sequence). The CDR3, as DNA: TGTGCCAGTATGGACAGGGGTCACACAGATACGCAGTATTTT. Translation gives CASMDRGHTDTQYF.

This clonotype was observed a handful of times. The CDR3 here is CASSLSGRNVGQYF. The CDR3 nucleotides read TGTGCCAGCAGTTTAAGCGGGAGGAACGTCGGGCAGTACTTC. The chain uses TRBV28 and TRBJ2-7; 9 nucleotides agree with TRBD2. From germline, CDR1 is MDHEN and CDR2 SYDVKM. The CDR3 contains 14 residues. J lost 9 bases, V lost 2 bases, and 8 bases had no gene match.

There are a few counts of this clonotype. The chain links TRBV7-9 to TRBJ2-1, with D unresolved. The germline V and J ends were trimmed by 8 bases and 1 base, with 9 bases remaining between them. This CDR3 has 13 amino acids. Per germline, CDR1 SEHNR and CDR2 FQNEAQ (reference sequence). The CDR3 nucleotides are TGTGCCAGCTCCGGGCAGTCCTACAATGAGCAGTTCTTC. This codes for CASSGQSYNEQFF.

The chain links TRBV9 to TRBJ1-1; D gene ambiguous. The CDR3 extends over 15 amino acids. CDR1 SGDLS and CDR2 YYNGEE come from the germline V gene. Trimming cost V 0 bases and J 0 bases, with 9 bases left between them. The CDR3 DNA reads TGTGCCAGCAGCGTAGGTCCGGGAATGAACACTGAAGCTTTCTTT. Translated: CASSVGPGMNTEAFF. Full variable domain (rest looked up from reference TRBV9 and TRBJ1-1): DSGVTQTPKHLITATGQRVTLRCSPRSGDLSVYWYQQSLDQGLQFLIQYYNGEERAKGNILERFSAQQFPDLHSELNLSSLELGDSALYFCASSVGPGMNTEAFFGQGTRLTVV.

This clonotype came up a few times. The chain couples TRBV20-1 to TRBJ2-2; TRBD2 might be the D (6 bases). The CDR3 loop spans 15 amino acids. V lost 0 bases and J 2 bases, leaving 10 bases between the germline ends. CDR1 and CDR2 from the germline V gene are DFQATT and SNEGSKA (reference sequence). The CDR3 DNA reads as TGCAGTGCTAGAGAAGGGGACTCCAACACCGGGGAGCTGTTTTTT. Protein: CSAREGDSNTGELFF.

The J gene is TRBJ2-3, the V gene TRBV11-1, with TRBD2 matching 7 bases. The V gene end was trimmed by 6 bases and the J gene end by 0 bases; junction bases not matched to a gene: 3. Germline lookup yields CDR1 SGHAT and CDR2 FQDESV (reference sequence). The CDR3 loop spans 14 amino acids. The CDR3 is CASSPGRSTDTQYF. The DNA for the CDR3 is TGTGCCAGCAGTCCCGGGAGGAGCACAGATACGCAGTATTTT.

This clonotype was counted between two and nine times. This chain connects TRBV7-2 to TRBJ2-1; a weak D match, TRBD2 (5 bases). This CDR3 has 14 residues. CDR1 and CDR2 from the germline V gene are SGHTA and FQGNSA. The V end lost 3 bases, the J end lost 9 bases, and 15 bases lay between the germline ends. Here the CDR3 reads CASSFTGVYVEQFF. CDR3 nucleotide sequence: TGTGCCAGCAGCTTTACCGGGGTTTACGTTGAGCAGTTCTTC.

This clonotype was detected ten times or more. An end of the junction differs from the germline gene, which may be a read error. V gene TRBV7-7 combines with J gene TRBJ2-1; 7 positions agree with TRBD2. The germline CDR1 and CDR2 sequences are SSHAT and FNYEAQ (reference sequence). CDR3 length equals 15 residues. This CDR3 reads CASSLELAEYNEQFF. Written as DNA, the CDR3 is TGTGCTAGCAGCTTAGAGCTAGCGGAGTACAATGAGCAGTTCTTC.

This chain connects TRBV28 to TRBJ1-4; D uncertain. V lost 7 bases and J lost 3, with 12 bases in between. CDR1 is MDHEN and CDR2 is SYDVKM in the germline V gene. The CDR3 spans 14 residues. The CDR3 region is CASTWNGPNEKLFF. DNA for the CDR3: TGTGCCAGCACCTGGAACGGTCCTAATGAAAAACTGTTTTTT.

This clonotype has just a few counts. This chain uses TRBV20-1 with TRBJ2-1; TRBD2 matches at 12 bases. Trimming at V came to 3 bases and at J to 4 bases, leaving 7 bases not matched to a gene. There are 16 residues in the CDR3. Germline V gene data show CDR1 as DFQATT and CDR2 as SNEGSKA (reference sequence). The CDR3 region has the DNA TGCAGTGCTAGGGGGACTAGCGGGCGGCAGTACAATGAGCAGTTCTTC. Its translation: CSARGTSGRQYNEQFF.

CDR3 region: CSAGGTSGSLETQYF. Here the CDR3 DNA reads TGCAGTGCGGGAGGGACTAGCGGGAGTCTAGAGACCCAGTACTTC. V is TRBV20-1 and J is TRBJ2-5; 14 bases line up with TRBD2. Looked up from germline, CDR1 is DFQATT and CDR2 is SNEGSKA (reference sequence). The junction had 7 bases not matched to a gene; V was cut back by 6 bases and J by 4 bases. CDR3 length equals 15 residues.

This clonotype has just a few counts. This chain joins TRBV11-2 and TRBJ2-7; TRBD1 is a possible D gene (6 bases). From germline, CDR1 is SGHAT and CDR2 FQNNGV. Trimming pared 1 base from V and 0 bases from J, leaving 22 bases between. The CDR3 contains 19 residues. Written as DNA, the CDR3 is TGTGCCAGCAGCTTAGGACGGGTACTGAGGCAGGGGCGCTCCTACGAGCAGTACTTC. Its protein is CASSLGRVLRQGRSYEQYF.

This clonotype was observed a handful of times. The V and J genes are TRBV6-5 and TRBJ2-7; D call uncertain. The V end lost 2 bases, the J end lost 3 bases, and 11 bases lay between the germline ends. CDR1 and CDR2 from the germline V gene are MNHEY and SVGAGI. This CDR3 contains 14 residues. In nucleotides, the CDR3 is TGTGCCAGCAGTTACGATATCAACCTCTACGAGCAGTACTTC. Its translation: CASSYDINLYEQYF.

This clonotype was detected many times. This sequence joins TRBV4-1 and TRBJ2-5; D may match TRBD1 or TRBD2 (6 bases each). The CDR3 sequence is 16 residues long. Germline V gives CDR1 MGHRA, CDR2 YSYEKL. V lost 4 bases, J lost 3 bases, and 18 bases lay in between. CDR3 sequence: CASSRTPTRGEETQYF. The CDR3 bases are TGCGCCAGCAGCCGCACCCCTACTAGGGGGGAAGAGACCCAGTACTTC.

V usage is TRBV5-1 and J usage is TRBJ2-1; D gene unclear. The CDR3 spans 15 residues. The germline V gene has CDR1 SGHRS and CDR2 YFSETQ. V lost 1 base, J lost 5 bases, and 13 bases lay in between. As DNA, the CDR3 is TGCGCCAGCAGCTTGAAATTTCCATTTGACAATGAGCAGTTCTTC. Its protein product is CASSLKFPFDNEQFF.